Detailed here is one T cell receptor (beta chain). Antigen specificity is unknown. These data come from a study of T cell responses to AZD1222 COVID-19 vaccine. Using immunoSEQ multiplex PCR, the repertoire was profiled, and TCRdb retains in-frame clones only, with some absent. The table includes about 88,000 clones, roughly nine tenths detected once. Study-wide results and caveats: Donors were largely white British and mainly female; clonal diversity was possibly underestimated.

The V gene lost 0 bases and the J gene lost 8 bases, with 14 bases spanning the gap. This CDR3 has 15 residues. CDR1 is SEHNR and CDR2 is FQNEAQ in the germline V gene (reference sequence). The TCR originated in an adult who received the AZD1222 COVID-19 vaccine. The input for sequencing was peripheral blood, taken 28 days after the second AZD1222 dose. The V gene is TRBV7-9, the J gene TRBJ1-3; D might be TRBD1 (5 bases). The CDR3 here is CASSLAPGGEDTIYF. The DNA of the CDR3 is TGTGCCAGCAGCTTAGCTCCGGGAGGGGAAGACACCATATATTTT. Full variable domain (remainder filled in from reference TRBV7-9 and TRBJ1-3): DTGVSQNPRHKITKRGQNVTFRCDPISEHNRLYWYRQTLGQGPEFLTYFQNEAQLEKSRLLSDRFSAERPKGSFSTLEIQRTEQGDSAMYLCASSLAPGGEDTIYFGEGSWLTVV.